This TCR beta chain stems from a study of cytomegalovirus exposure and HLA in healthy donors. General study points: Researchers left out some V segments, among them TRBV6-2 and TRBV6-3, as indistinguishable. In a later analysis, TCR beta V- and J-gene trimming was associated with a missense DCLRE1C variant.

13 Jbeta primers and 60 Vbeta primers were used for the PCR. Authors' analysis steps: Unique TCR beta chains totaled approximately 83 million in a later count, with roughly 12 million of them shared. Generated by immunoSEQ multiplex PCR, the TCRdb table keeps only in-frame clones and is missing some. That table is the source of V, J and clone size, and D and trimming were worked out from the DNA. There are some 89,000 clones in the sample; less than 80% occur only once, and about 4% lies in the top ten. This clone is a singleton in its sample. Its antigen is undetermined. Unrecorded immune exposures were likely, despite nominal health at sampling. J gave up 4 bases and V 5 bases, and 9 bases lay outside the gene matches. Germline CDR1 LNHDA, CDR2 SQIVND (reference sequence). The CDR3 totals 16 residues.

Source material: PBMCs. The sequence was obtained from a woman aged 40 to 50 in good health and CMV-seropositive. The chain links TRBV19 to TRBJ1-5, with 9 nucleotides matching TRBD1. CDR3: CASSGTRGTGNQPQHF. The CDR3, as DNA: TGTGCCAGTAGTGGTACCCGGGGGACAGGGAATCAGCCCCAGCATTTT.